What follows are 22 T cell receptor beta chains derived from one specimen sequenced in a study of beta chain features in type 1 diabetes. What these receptors recognize is not known. Every isolated RNA sample was fully reverse transcribed, so sequencing captured expressed TCRB transcripts. Assay: immunoSEQ multiplex PCR; the TCRdb copy retains only in-frame clones and omits some. The repertoire holds about 640,000 clones, with 9.5% to 15% as singletons. Study conclusions and caveats: When Type 1 diabetes patients were examined, their TCRB CDR3s proved moderately but significantly shorter in all four CD4+ subsets.

Specimen: naive CD4+ T cells from blood. The receptors were gathered from a young man with type 1 diabetes.

The chain links TRBV10-3 to TRBJ1-5; D gene ambiguous. CDR1 and CDR2 (germline): ENHRY, SYGVKD. The CDR3 consists of 13 residues. V dropped 8 bases and J dropped 2 bases, with 10 bases sitting between them. The CDR3 bases are TGTGCCATCGGGCCCGAGGGCAATCAGCCCCAGCATTTT. This translates into CAIGPEGNQPQHF.

This chain connects TRBV5-5 to TRBJ1-1; 7 bases map to TRBD1. Germline CDR1 is SGHKS and CDR2 is YYEKEE (reference sequence). V gave up 3 bases and J gave up 1 base; unmatched junction bases: 3. CDR3 length equals 14 residues. The CDR3 nucleotides are TGTGCCAGCAGCTACAGGGGTGGGAACACTGAAGCTTTCTTT. Protein: CASSYRGGNTEAFF.

This clone was seen a handful of times. J is TRBJ2-7 and V is TRBV4-3, with 9 bases lining up with TRBD1. V was clipped by 5 bases and J by 4 bases; unmatched bases: 3. CDR3 length: 13 amino acids. CDR1 and CDR2 from the germline V gene are LGHNA and YSLEER. CDR3 amino acids: CASSSGQGYEQYF. CDR3 nucleotide sequence: TGCGCCAGCAGCTCGGGACAGGGATACGAGCAGTACTTC.

The chain is built from TRBV25-1 and TRBJ1-2; D ambiguous. Trimming left V 4 bases short and J 5 bases short, with 5 bases between. Germline V gives CDR1 MGHDK, CDR2 SYGVNS. CDR3 length: 11 amino acids. CDR3 bases: TGTGCCAGCAGTGCGTATTATGGCTACACCTTC. This gives the protein CASSAYYGYTF.

The chain is built from TRBV6-5 and TRBJ2-1; weak D call: TRBD1 (7 bases). Germline lookup yields CDR1 MNHEY and CDR2 SVGAGI. Trimming took off 4 bases at V and 0 bases at J, with 10 bases between the two ends. The CDR3 extends over 15 amino acids. The CDR3 protein is CASSSQGGSYNEQFF. CDR3 in DNA: TGTGCCAGCAGTTCCCAGGGGGGCTCCTACAATGAGCAGTTCTTC.

This clone appeared a few times. CDR3 protein: CASSDTLQGWYGYTF. In nucleotides, the CDR3 is TGTGCCAGCAGTGACACATTACAGGGATGGTATGGCTACACCTTC. This chain connects TRBV25-1 to TRBJ1-2, with TRBD1 as a possible D gene (6 bases). Germline CDR1 MGHDK, CDR2 SYGVNS. The CDR3 has 15 residues. V was trimmed by 3 bases and J by 5 bases, leaving 16 bases between them.

The chain carries TRBV19 and TRBJ2-1, with 8 bases fitting TRBD1. Germline V CDR1 and CDR2: LNHDA, SQIVND (reference sequence). This CDR3 comprises 14 residues. With 5 bases clipped from V and 7 bases from J, the junction kept 7 bases outside the gene matches. The chain's CDR3 is CASSATGERNEQFF. CDR3 DNA sequence: TGTGCCAGTAGTGCGACAGGGGAGAGGAATGAGCAGTTCTTC.

This clone was detected a few times. The CDR3 DNA sequence: TGTGCCAGCAGTCCAGTGGAGGGTGGCTATGGCTACACCTTC. Its protein is CASSPVEGGYGYTF. The V gene is TRBV2, the J gene TRBJ1-2; D not certain. The CDR3 extends over 14 amino acids. Between the trimmed V and J ends, which lost 5 bases and 4 bases, there was a span of 14 bases. In germline, CDR1 is SNHLY, CDR2 FYNNEI.

The DNA for the CDR3 is TGTGCCTGGAGTGTACTCGGCGGGCCCCAGCATTTT. It specifies CAWSVLGGPQHF. This rearrangement joins TRBV30 to TRBJ1-5; D is unresolved. The CDR3 is made up of 12 amino acids. CDR1 is GTSNPN, CDR2 SVGIG, per germline (reference sequence). The V end lost 0 bases, the J end lost 9 bases, and 9 bases lay between the germline ends.

This clone was seen more than once but under ten times. The chain carries TRBV7-9 and TRBJ2-7, with unresolved D. The ends were cut back, 1 base at V and 2 bases at J, with 9 bases in the middle. CDR3 length: 14 amino acids. From germline, CDR1 is SEHNR and CDR2 FQNEAQ (reference sequence). CDR3 bases: TGTGCCAGCAGCTTAGACTTGACAACCTACGAGCAGTACTTC. Residues: CASSLDLTTYEQYF.

This clone has only a few counts. The chain has TRBV6-5 and TRBJ1-1; D unclear. Between the trimmed V and J ends, which lost 0 bases and 7 bases, there was a span of 9 bases. The CDR3 consists of 13 residues. Germline V gene lookup returns CDR1 MNHEY and CDR2 SVGAGI. For the CDR3, the DNA is TGTGCCAGCAGTTACTCGTCAAAGGGTGAAGCTTTCTTT. Translating it yields CASSYSSKGEAFF.

This chain links TRBV13 with TRBJ2-1; D may be TRBD2 (6 bases). The CDR3 length is 15 residues. Germline CDR1 and CDR2: PRHDT and FYEKMQ (reference sequence). Trimming stripped 7 bases from V and 2 bases from J, with 15 bases between. CDR3: CASTLGGSTYNEQFF. The CDR3 DNA reads TGTGCCAGCACCCTCGGAGGGTCTACCTACAATGAGCAGTTCTTC.

This clone came up a few times. The rearrangement joins TRBV7-6 to TRBJ1-2; TRBD1 matches at 8 bases. Unmatched junction bases numbered 4, after V lost 2 bases and J lost 8 bases. This CDR3 has 13 residues. CDR1 is SGHVS and CDR2 is FNYEAQ in the germline V gene. CDR3 nucleotides: TGTGCCAGCAGCTTACAAACAGGGGGAGGCTACACCTTC. Translated, it gives CASSLQTGGGYTF.

This chain joins TRBV6-5 and TRBJ1-4, with D hard to call. Germline V gene data show CDR1 as MNHEY and CDR2 as SVGAGI. Trimming took off 4 bases at V and 4 bases at J, with 7 bases between the two ends. The CDR3 length is 13 residues. The CDR3 DNA follows: TGTGCCAGCAGTTCCCTTGTTAATGAAAAACTGTTTTTT. This encodes CASSSLVNEKLFF.

This clone was counted between two and nine times. The rearrangement joins TRBV14 to TRBJ2-2, with a tentative D call TRBD1 (6 bases). This CDR3 has 18 amino acids. V was trimmed by 1 base and J by 1 base, leaving 16 bases between them. The germline V gene encodes CDR1 SGHDN and CDR2 FVKESK. CDR3 region: CASSQGQARMLNTGELFF. The CDR3 nucleotides read TGTGCCAGCAGCCAAGGACAGGCCCGGATGCTGAACACCGGGGAGCTGTTTTTT.

The rearrangement joins TRBV4-3 to TRBJ1-2; D is unresolved. Germline V gene lookup returns CDR1 LGHNA and CDR2 YSLEER. CDR3 length: 12 residues. Between the trimmed V and J ends, which lost 1 base and 4 bases, there was a span of 4 bases. This CDR3 reads CASSQGLYGYTF. DNA for the CDR3: TGCGCCAGCAGCCAAGGGCTCTATGGCTACACCTTC.

The chain links TRBV5-1 to TRBJ2-5, with D hard to call. The CDR3 runs 12 residues. Per the germline V gene, CDR1 is SGHRS and CDR2 is YFSETQ. V lost 5 bases and J lost 4, with 9 bases in between. The CDR3: CASSPGLETQYF. DNA for the CDR3: TGCGCCAGCAGTCCCGGTTTAGAGACCCAGTACTTC.

This sequence joins TRBV5-1 and TRBJ1-2; D is undetermined. The V end lost 1 base, the J end lost 4 bases, and 8 bases lay between the germline ends. Germline V lookup: CDR1 SGHRS, CDR2 YFSETQ. This CDR3 comprises 13 residues. CDR3 loop: CASSLSQIYGYTF. DNA for the CDR3: TGCGCCAGCAGCTTGAGCCAGATCTATGGCTACACCTTC.

V is TRBV10-3 and J is TRBJ1-3; 8 bases fit TRBD1. The ends lost 6 bases at V and 0 bases at J; junction bases unmatched: 7. CDR1 and CDR2 (germline): ENHRY, SYGVKD. The CDR3 runs to 16 residues. The CDR3 nucleotides are TGTGCCATCAGAGACTCCGACAGGGGCTCTGGAAACACCATATATTTT. It translates to CAIRDSDRGSGNTIYF.

J is TRBJ2-1 and V is TRBV28; D perhaps matches TRBD2 (6 bases). The germline gives CDR1 MDHEN, CDR2 SYDVKM. The CDR3 consists of 15 residues. V was cut by 3 bases and J by 2 bases, with 11 bases left in between. The CDR3 region is CASSLLADAYNEQFF. In nucleotides, the CDR3 is TGTGCCAGCAGTTTGTTAGCGGACGCCTACAATGAGCAGTTCTTC.

This clone came up a few times. The V call is TRBV9, the J call TRBJ2-1; 7 positions match TRBD1. Trimming cost V 0 bases and J 2 bases; bases outside gene matches: 2. This CDR3 spans 15 amino acids. The V gene's germline CDR1 is SGDLS and CDR2 YYNGEE. The CDR3 coding sequence is TGTGCCAGCAGCGTAGGTAGGGGGCCCTACAATGAGCAGTTCTTC. Encoded protein: CASSVGRGPYNEQFF. The entire variable domain, with the rest obtained from reference TRBV9 and TRBJ2-1, is as follows: DSGVTQTPKHLITATGQRVTLRCSPRSGDLSVYWYQQSLDQGLQFLIQYYNGEERAKGNILERFSAQQFPDLHSELNLSSLELGDSALYFCASSVGRGPYNEQFFGPGTRLTVL.

This clone was detected only a few times. V and J are TRBV19 and TRBJ2-6; D call uncertain. The V and J ends lost 4 bases and 0 bases respectively, with 4 bases between them. CDR1 is LNHDA and CDR2 is SQIVND in the germline V gene (reference sequence). This CDR3 contains 14 residues. DNA for the CDR3: TGTGCCAGTAGTACTCCCTCTGGGGCCAACGTCCTGACTTTC. This gives the protein CASSTPSGANVLTF.